Presented here are 15 T cell receptor beta chains from one specimen sequenced in a study of graft-versus-host responses after intestinal transplantation. Measured with immunoSEQ multiplex PCR; TCRdb has only the in-frame clones, and not every one. The sample holds 45,000 to 55,000 clones, 91% seen once. The sample was PBMCs, taken roughly 660 days after intestinal transplant. The receptors were gathered from a human patient who received an intestinal transplant, so some T cells may come from the graft donor.

The chain is built from TRBV2 and TRBJ2-2, with TRBD1 matching over 9 bases. The CDR3 runs 15 residues. CDR1 SNHLY and CDR2 FYNNEI come from the germline V gene. V dropped 9 bases and J dropped 6; count of bases not matched to a gene: 11. CDR3 nucleotide sequence: TGTGCCAGGTCAAGGACAGGGGTCTTTTCCGGGGAGCTGTTTTTT. Residues: CARSRTGVFSGELFF.

The V call is TRBV19, the J call TRBJ2-2, with D perhaps TRBD1 or TRBD2 (5 bases each). The ends were cut back, 5 bases at V and 3 bases at J, with 16 bases in the middle. The CDR3 contains 16 residues. Germline V gives CDR1 LNHDA, CDR2 SQIVND (reference sequence). The CDR3 loop is CASSRRGERDTGELFF. CDR3 in DNA: TGTGCCAGTAGTCGTCGAGGGGAGAGGGACACCGGGGAGCTGTTTTTT.

The chain recombines TRBV7-9 with TRBJ2-1; TRBD1 agrees at 8 bases. Trimming took 2 bases from V and 0 from J; bases not matched to a gene: 3. CDR3 length equals 16 residues. CDR1 is SEHNR, CDR2 FQNEAQ, per germline (reference sequence). CDR3 residues: CASSLLGQDSYNEQFF. CDR3 DNA sequence: TGTGCCAGCAGCTTACTGGGACAGGACTCCTACAATGAGCAGTTCTTC. Drawing the rest from reference TRBV7-9 and TRBJ2-1, the complete variable domain is DTGVSQNPRHKITKRGQNVTFRCDPISEHNRLYWYRQTLGQGPEFLTYFQNEAQLEKSRLLSDRFSAERPKGSFSTLEIQRTEQGDSAMYLCASSLLGQDSYNEQFFGPGTRLTVL.

Here the CDR3 DNA reads TGCGCCAGCAGCCACCCGTACGACGGAATTTCCACTAATGAAAAACTGTTTTTT. It translates to CASSHPYDGISTNEKLFF. The rearrangement uses TRBV4-1 and TRBJ1-4; D remains ambiguous. The CDR3 totals 18 residues. V gave up 3 bases and J gave up 2 bases, with 19 bases separating them. CDR1 and CDR2 (germline): MGHRA, YSYEKL.

The chain links TRBV30 to TRBJ1-5; D call uncertain. Germline V lookup: CDR1 GTSNPN, CDR2 SVGIG (reference sequence). CDR3 length equals 16 residues. V was clipped by 0 bases and J by 4 bases, with 16 bases between them. The CDR3 spells CAWSVLPVIGNQPQHF. The DNA of the CDR3 is TGTGCCTGGAGTGTATTGCCGGTTATAGGTAATCAGCCCCAGCATTTT. Drawing the rest from reference TRBV30 and TRBJ1-5, the complete variable domain is SQTIHQWPATLVQPVGSPLSLECTVEGTSNPNLYWYRQAAGRGLQLLFYSVGIGQISSEVPQNLSASRPQDRQFILSSKKLLLSDSGFYLCAWSVLPVIGNQPQHFGDGTRLSIL.

The CDR3 spells CASSLGGTMQETQYF. The CDR3 nucleotides are TGTGCCAGCAGCTTAGGTGGGACTATGCAAGAGACCCAGTACTTC. The chain links TRBV13 to TRBJ2-5; 7 bases are a match to TRBD2. The ends lost 0 bases at V and 2 bases at J; junction bases unmatched: 3. Looked up from germline, CDR1 is PRHDT and CDR2 is FYEKMQ (reference sequence). This CDR3 region has 15 residues.

The chain links TRBV7-9 to TRBJ1-2; TRBD1 matches at 8 bases. Trimming cost V 5 bases and J 6 bases; bases outside gene matches: 14. Germline-derived CDR1 and CDR2 are SEHNR and FQNEAQ (reference sequence). This CDR3 has 16 residues. DNA for the CDR3: TGTGCCAGCAGCGGATCTATCGGACAGGGTGGCGATGGCTACACCTTC. Protein: CASSGSIGQGGDGYTF.

The rearrangement joins TRBV27 to TRBJ2-1, with unresolved D. In germline, CDR1 is MNHEY, CDR2 SMNVEV (reference sequence). This CDR3 region has 12 residues. The V end lost 1 base, the J end lost 6 bases, and 4 bases lay between the germline ends. The CDR3: CASSLLGNEQFF. Here the CDR3 DNA reads TGTGCCAGCAGTTTATTGGGCAATGAGCAGTTCTTC.

The chain couples TRBV15 to TRBJ1-4, with TRBD1 as a possible D gene (5 bases). Between the trimmed V and J ends, which lost 0 bases and 5 bases, there was a span of 7 bases. The germline V gene has CDR1 LNHNV and CDR2 YYDKDF (reference sequence). There are 14 residues in the CDR3. CDR3 in DNA: TGTGCCACCAGCAGAGACAGGGTGAATGAAAAACTGTTTTTT. Its translation: CATSRDRVNEKLFF.

V gene TRBV30 combines with J gene TRBJ2-7; the D is unclear. Germline values: CDR1 GTSNPN, CDR2 SVGIG (reference sequence). This CDR3 is 10 amino acids long. The V and J ends lost 8 bases and 5 bases respectively, with 10 bases between them. DNA of the CDR3: TGTGCCCCCCTAAAGAACGAGCAGTACTTC. Translated: CAPLKNEQYF.

This chain connects TRBV5-1 to TRBJ2-1; 11 bases map to TRBD2. The germline V gene has CDR1 SGHRS and CDR2 YFSETQ. The CDR3 runs 15 residues. V trimming: 3 bases; J trimming: 7 bases; junction bases outside the gene matches: 6. The CDR3 here is CASSYLAGGLNEQFF. CDR3 coding DNA: TGCGCCAGCAGCTATCTAGCGGGGGGATTAAATGAGCAGTTCTTC. Complete variable domain (other parts from reference TRBV5-1 and TRBJ2-1): KAGVTQTPRYLIKTRGQQVTLSCSPISGHRSVSWYQQTPGQGLQFLFEYFSETQRNKGNFPGRFSGRQFSNSRSEMNVSTLELGDSALYLCASSYLAGGLNEQFFGPGTRLTVL.

The chain combines TRBV18 with TRBJ2-7, with 7 bases aligning to TRBD2. From germline, CDR1 is KGHSH and CDR2 LQKENI. The ends lost 2 bases at V and 2 bases at J; junction bases unmatched: 9. This CDR3 contains 16 residues. The CDR3 sequence: CASSPNGGELTYEQYF. Written as DNA, the CDR3 is TGTGCCAGCTCACCAAATGGGGGGGAGTTGACCTACGAGCAGTACTTC.

The gene calls are TRBV6-6 and TRBJ2-7; 8 bases match TRBD1. Germline lookup yields CDR1 MNHNY and CDR2 SVGAGI (reference sequence). The CDR3 consists of 14 residues. J lost 0 bases, V lost 6 bases, and 4 bases had no gene match. The CDR3 DNA follows: TGTGCCAGCAGAGACAGGGGACTCTCCTACGAGCAGTACTTC. It encodes CASRDRGLSYEQYF.

The chain couples TRBV7-8 to TRBJ2-5; D remains ambiguous. This CDR3 spans 13 amino acids. Trimming left V 5 bases short and J 2 bases short, with 9 bases between. CDR1 and CDR2 from the germline V gene are SGHVS and FQNEAQ. The CDR3 DNA sequence: TGTGCCAGCAGCAGTACAATTCAAGAGACCCAGTACTTC. Translating gives CASSSTIQETQYF.

This clone was seen once. The chain uses TRBV5-1 and TRBJ2-7, with D perhaps TRBD1 (5 bases). This CDR3 comprises 14 residues. The germline V and J ends were trimmed by 2 bases and 4 bases, with 13 bases remaining between them. Germline CDR1 is SGHRS and CDR2 is YFSETQ. In DNA, the CDR3 is TGCGCCAGCAGCTTTACAGGTCCGTCGTACGAGCAGTACTTC. Its protein is CASSFTGPSYEQYF. Variable domain in full (rest from reference TRBV5-1 and TRBJ2-7): KAGVTQTPRYLIKTRGQQVTLSCSPISGHRSVSWYQQTPGQGLQFLFEYFSETQRNKGNFPGRFSGRQFSNSRSEMNVSTLELGDSALYLCASSFTGPSYEQYFGPGTRLTVT.